This TCR beta chain was retrieved from a study of CD8 T cells in ankylosing spondylitis (dated by TCRdb to 2016 to 2017). About the study as a whole: T cell receptor beta repertoires were profiled in healthy donors and ankylosing spondylitis patients so that disease-linked TCR variants could be found. In total, the full study cohort was made up of roughly 110 healthy donors and approximately 27 ankylosing spondylitis patients. Peripheral blood samples were taken, and synovial fluid was additionally collected from ankylosing spondylitis patients. General conclusions and limits of the study: A CD8+ phenotype was shown by the disease-linked clones, which were found at relatively low frequencies in peripheral blood. According to the report, matched synovial fluid samples from ankylosing spondylitis patients were significantly enriched for the disease-linked clones. Blood from ankylosing spondylitis patients appeared to be characterized by a TCR beta motif made up of under ten highly homologous amino acid variants. Some motif variants were previously reported in synovial fluid and blood of reactive arthritis patients, suggesting common disease-initiation mechanisms.

According to the germline V gene, CDR1 reads ENHRY and CDR2 reads SYGVKD. CDR3 length: 13 amino acids, cysteine to phenylalanine. This entry keeps only the CDR3 DNA: 39 bases, framed from base 1. Relative to germline, V is missing 7 bases and J is missing 6 bases, with 5 bases of the junction outside any gene match. Synovial fluid samples and blood samples obtained from the same ankylosing spondylitis patients were matched. This clonotype has a handful of counts. Its antigen remains unidentified. There are no base qualities to consult, and no much larger clone falls within one base. TCRdb lists the instrument as Illumina HiSeq 2500. TCR beta libraries were prepared by quantitative 5'-RACE with molecular barcodes. As for the authors' bioinformatics: A new computational method based on a probabilistic model of VDJ rearrangement was used to identify disease-linked TCR variants. TCRdb's own reprocessing of the public reads used fastp at Q25 and MiXCR and kept productive beta chains. For every CDR3 protein sequence, its rows merge into one entry that carries the most common genes and DNA. The V and J calls shown here were made by TCRdb, not taken from the authors' results. The sample records fewer than 130,000 distinct CDR3 sequences, nearly 25% of which are singletons. Of the sample, about 12% is held by the ten largest clones.

Material for sequencing was synovial fluid, either unsorted or a sorted T cell fraction (not recorded which). The origin of this receptor is a male donor with ankylosing spondylitis. The rearranged segments are TRBV10-3 and TRBJ1-5; 8 central bases correspond to TRBD1. The CDR3 sequence is CAIIRTGFQPQHF. In nucleotides, the sequence is TGTGCCATCATTAGGACAGGGTTTCAGCCCCAGCATTTT.